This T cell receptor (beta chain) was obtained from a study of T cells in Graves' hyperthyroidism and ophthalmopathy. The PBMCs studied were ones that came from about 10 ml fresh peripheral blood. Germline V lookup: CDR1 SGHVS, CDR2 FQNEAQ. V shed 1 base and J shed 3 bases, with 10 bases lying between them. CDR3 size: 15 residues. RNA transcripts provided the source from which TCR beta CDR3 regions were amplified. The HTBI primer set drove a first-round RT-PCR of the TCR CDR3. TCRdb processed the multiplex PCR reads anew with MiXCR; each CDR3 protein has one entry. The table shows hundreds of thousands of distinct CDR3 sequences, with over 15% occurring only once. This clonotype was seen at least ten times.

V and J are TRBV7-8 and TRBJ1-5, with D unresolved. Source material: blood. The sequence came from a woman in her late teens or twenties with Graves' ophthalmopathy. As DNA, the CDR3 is TGTGCCAGCAGCTTAGACCGGGGATTCAATCAGCCCCAGCATTTT. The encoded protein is CASSLDRGFNQPQHF.